Detailed here is one T cell receptor (beta chain). In the study's own analysis: The authors estimated nucleated cell counts from reference gene primer amplification. Assay: immunoSEQ multiplex PCR; the TCRdb copy retains only in-frame clones and omits some. That table furnishes V, J and clone size, whereas the DNA furnished D and trimming. Of about 50,000 clones in the sample, about 76% were seen once. Trimming removed 0 bases at V and 7 bases at J, with 23 bases between. The germline V gene encodes CDR1 PRHDT and CDR2 FYEKMQ (reference sequence). The CDR3 covers 18 residues. This sample is part of a study of blood T cell repertoires in COVID-19. The overall study: COVID-19 samples, acute and convalescent, were from the United States, Italy and Spain. The cDNA or gDNA used as material had been derived from T cells, B-cell-depleted T cells, or PBMCs.

This chain uses TRBV13 with TRBJ2-3; TRBD2 might be the D (6 bases). The receptor was isolated from a man between 45 and 60 years old with active or convalescent COVID-19. The sample comprised peripheral blood. The CDR3 bases are TGTGCCAGCAGCTTAGGAGGATGGGGGGTTGGAAGGTCGCATACGCAGTATTTT. Its protein is CASSLGGWGVGRSHTQYF.